These 21 T cell receptor beta chains were all obtained from the same sample, sequenced in a study of spatial heterogeneity in lung cancer. TCRdb redid the calling of the 5' RACE reads with MiXCR, one entry per CDR3 protein. Of some 78,000 distinct CDR3 sequences detected, approximately 8% appear once; the ten largest clones hold almost 7%. The time point denotes: sample taken at primary tumor resection. The material was PBMCs, obtained at surgery. Receptor source: a male donor with early-stage non-small cell lung cancer.

In this sample, this clonotype turned up a few times. V is TRBV5-1 and J is TRBJ2-7; 7 nucleotides agree with TRBD1. The CDR3 runs 13 residues. With V trimmed by 0 bases and J by 7 bases, 4 bases remained unmatched. Germline CDR1 and CDR2: SGHRS and YFSETQ. CDR3 nucleotide sequence: TGCGCCAGCAGCTTGGAGGGGGCCCAAGAGCAGTACTTC. This gives the protein CASSLEGAQEQYF.

This clonotype was counted many times. The V and J genes are TRBV11-2 and TRBJ2-7, with D possibly matching TRBD1 (6 bases). The CDR3 is made up of 13 amino acids. The V gene lost 1 base and the J gene lost 2 bases, with 6 bases spanning the gap. Germline V CDR1 and CDR2: SGHAT, FQNNGV. CDR3 sequence (DNA): TGTGCCAGCAGCTTAGGGACAGCCTACGAGCAGTACTTC. Amino acid sequence: CASSLGTAYEQYF.

This clonotype has only a few counts. The rearrangement uses TRBV2 and TRBJ1-1; tentative D call: TRBD1 (6 bases). This CDR3 is 14 amino acids long. Germline V lookup: CDR1 SNHLY, CDR2 FYNNEI. V was shortened by 5 bases and J by 4 bases, with 14 bases between the two germline ends. The DNA for the CDR3 is TGTGCCAGCAGTCGGGTCCGGGGGCGCACTGAAGCTTTCTTT. Encoded protein: CASSRVRGRTEAFF.

This clonotype was counted only a few times. This sequence joins TRBV30 and TRBJ2-3, with D possibly matching TRBD1 (6 bases). The V end was cut by 2 bases, the J end by 6 bases, with 9 bases between. Germline CDR1 reads GTSNPN; CDR2 reads SVGIG (reference sequence). CDR3 size: 12 residues. This chain's CDR3 is CAWSPTGDTQYF. In DNA form, the CDR3 reads TGTGCCTGGAGTCCAACAGGGGATACGCAGTATTTT.

Only a few counts were recorded for this clonotype. CDR3: CASSQGRAYTGELFF. In DNA, the CDR3 is TGTGCCAGCAGCCAAGGGAGGGCTTACACCGGGGAGCTGTTTTTT. V usage is TRBV3-1 and J usage is TRBJ2-2, with D perhaps matching TRBD2 (6 bases). The V end lost 1 base, the J end lost 3 bases, and 9 bases lay between the germline ends. The CDR3 loop spans 15 amino acids. CDR1 and CDR2 from the germline V gene are LGHDT and YNNKEL (reference sequence).

In its sample, this clonotype was seen many times. J is TRBJ2-1 and V is TRBV11-3, with 9 bases matching TRBD1. Losses at the gene ends were 5 bases for V and 8 bases for J; bases not matched to a gene: 1. Germline CDR1 reads SGHNT; CDR2 reads YENEEA. This CDR3 comprises 12 residues. The chain's CDR3 is CASSRDRDEQFF. The CDR3 DNA reads as TGTGCCAGCAGCAGGGACAGGGATGAGCAGTTCTTC.

The table lists this clonotype with many counts. V gene TRBV6-2 or TRBV6-3 combines with J gene TRBJ2-6; no firm D call. Germline loops: CDR1 MNHEY, CDR2 SVGEGT. The CDR3 runs 13 residues. V was pared by 7 bases and J by 0 bases, with 4 bases between. For the CDR3, the DNA is TGTGCCAGCACTGACTCTGGGGCCAACGTCCTGACTTTC. Its protein is CASTDSGANVLTF.

This clonotype was counted only a few times. Here the CDR3 reads CASSPLAGTTDTQYF. CDR3 sequence (DNA): TGCGCCAGCAGCCCCCTTGCAGGGACCACAGATACGCAGTATTTT. V usage is TRBV5-1 and J usage is TRBJ2-3; D may correspond to TRBD1 or TRBD2 (5 bases each). The V end lost 4 bases, the J end lost 2 bases, and 14 bases lay between the germline ends. From germline, CDR1 is SGHRS and CDR2 YFSETQ. The CDR3 is made up of 15 amino acids.

This clonotype showed up just a few times. This chain uses TRBV6-5 with TRBJ2-1; 11 bases are shared with TRBD2. Trimming removed 6 bases from V and 5 bases from J; junction bases left unmatched: 6. The CDR3 sequence is 15 residues long. From germline, CDR1 is MNHEY and CDR2 SVGAGI. In DNA form, the CDR3 reads TGTGCCAGCAGCTTAGCGGGAGGGATAGACAATGAGCAGTTCTTC. Its protein product is CASSLAGGIDNEQFF.

This clonotype showed up just a few times. The rearrangement joins TRBV19 to TRBJ2-1, with 12 bases that match TRBD2. With V trimmed by 10 bases and J by 7 bases, 8 bases remained unmatched. The V gene's germline CDR1 is LNHDA and CDR2 SQIVND (reference sequence). The CDR3 runs to 14 residues. CDR3 sequence: CATATSGRTNEQFF. The CDR3 bases are TGTGCCACCGCGACTAGCGGGAGAACGAATGAGCAGTTCTTC.

This clonotype appeared many times. The chain is built from TRBV7-9 and TRBJ2-7; 9 bases align to TRBD2. Per the germline V gene, CDR1 is SEHNR and CDR2 is FQNEAQ (reference sequence). The CDR3 totals 20 residues. V gave up 3 bases and J gave up 0 bases; unmatched junction bases: 18. Here the CDR3 DNA reads TGTGCCAGCAGCTTCTGGCGAACCGTACCGAATAGCGGGAGCTCCTACGAGCAGTACTTC. This gives the protein CASSFWRTVPNSGSSYEQYF.

This clonotype was seen a few times. V usage is TRBV15 and J usage is TRBJ2-2; D remains unclear. Germline V CDR1 and CDR2: LNHNV, YYDKDF (reference sequence). The CDR3 is 14 amino acids. V lost 3 bases and J lost 6, with 11 bases in between. The CDR3 nucleotides read TGTGCCACCAGCAGGGCTGATGGCTCCGGGGAGCTGTTTTTT. Translating gives CATSRADGSGELFF.

This clonotype has ten or more counts. The CDR3 nucleotides read TGTGCCAGCAGCTTAACGGGGCAGGGAACCTACGAGCAGTACTTC. This gives the protein CASSLTGQGTYEQYF. The chain links TRBV7-3 to TRBJ2-7, with a tentative D call TRBD1 (5 bases). CDR1 and CDR2 from the germline V gene are SGHTA and FQGTGA. The CDR3 has 15 amino acids. The germline V and J ends were trimmed by 0 bases and 2 bases, with 11 bases remaining between them.

This clonotype was detected a few times. The CDR3, as DNA: TGTGCCAGCAGTCCCGTGACTAGCGGGAGTCGAGAGCAGTACTTC. It translates to CASSPVTSGSREQYF. The chain uses TRBV3-1 and TRBJ2-7; the match to TRBD2 covers 12 bases. CDR1 LGHDT and CDR2 YNNKEL come from the germline V gene (reference sequence). There are 15 residues in the CDR3. The V gene end was trimmed by 6 bases and the J gene end by 7 bases; junction bases not matched to a gene: 10.

This clonotype was seen a few times. The genes are TRBV20-1 and TRBJ2-1; D call uncertain. CDR1 is DFQATT and CDR2 is SNEGSKA in the germline V gene (reference sequence). This CDR3 has 15 residues. The V gene lost 0 bases and the J gene lost 1 base, with 10 bases spanning the gap. The chain's CDR3 is CSARDQVRSYNEQFF. The CDR3 DNA is TGCAGTGCTAGAGATCAGGTTAGGTCCTACAATGAGCAGTTCTTC.

This clonotype turned up a few times. The chain combines TRBV5-1 with TRBJ2-2; D unclear. Germline CDR1 reads SGHRS; CDR2 reads YFSETQ. Trimming shortened V by 3 bases and J by 1 base, and 7 bases separated the two germline ends. This CDR3 is built from 14 residues. The CDR3 loop reads CASSSRLNTGELFF. The CDR3 DNA follows: TGCGCCAGCAGCTCACGGTTGAACACCGGGGAGCTGTTTTTT. The full variable domain, with the rest looked up from reference TRBV5-1 and TRBJ2-2, is KAGVTQTPRYLIKTRGQQVTLSCSPISGHRSVSWYQQTPGQGLQFLFEYFSETQRNKGNFPGRFSGRQFSNSRSEMNVSTLELGDSALYLCASSSRLNTGELFFGEGSRLTVL.

Concerning this clonotype itself: Its ends do not fully match the called genes, so a read error is possible. The chain uses TRBV9 and TRBJ2-1; D call uncertain. Germline loops: CDR1 SGDLS, CDR2 YYNGEE. CDR3 size: 13 residues. DNA for the CDR3: TGTGTCAGCAGCGTAGGGCTGGGGAATGAGCAGTTCTTC. As protein: CVSSVGLGNEQFF.

This clonotype was counted many times. V and J are TRBV6-4 and TRBJ2-1; TRBD1 matches at 9 bases. Unmatched junction bases numbered 10, after V lost 4 bases and J lost 3 bases. CDR1 is MRHNA and CDR2 is SNTAGT in the germline V gene. This CDR3 contains 17 residues. The CDR3 DNA sequence: TGTGCCAGCAGTGTCTTCCCCGGGACAGGGAACTACAATGAGCAGTTCTTC. The encoded protein is CASSVFPGTGNYNEQFF.

This clonotype was counted many times. This chain uses TRBV4-2 with TRBJ2-3; 12 nucleotides match TRBD2. Trimming took 1 base from V and 6 from J; bases not matched to a gene: 8. The CDR3 is 17 residues long. Germline V CDR1 and CDR2: LGHNA, YNFKEQ. CDR3 in DNA: TGTGCCAGCAGCCAAGGGCCTAGCGGGAGGGCCATGGATACGCAGTATTTT. This encodes CASSQGPSGRAMDTQYF.

In its sample, this clonotype was seen many times. The chain has TRBV15 and TRBJ2-5; 9 bases map to TRBD2. Unmatched junction bases numbered 4, after V lost 1 base and J lost 4 bases. Germline assignment: CDR1 LNHNV and CDR2 YYDKDF (reference sequence). There are 15 residues in the CDR3. CDR3 DNA: TGTGCCACCAGCAGAGTTGCGGGAGGGCTAGAGACCCAGTACTTC. It translates to CATSRVAGGLETQYF. Drawing the rest from reference TRBV15 and TRBJ2-5, the complete variable domain is DAMVIQNPRYQVTQFGKPVTLSCSQTLNHNVMYWYQQKSSQAPKLLFHYYDKDFNNEADTPDNFQSRRPNTSFCFLDIRSPGLGDTAMYLCATSRVAGGLETQYFGPGTRLLVL.

The V call is TRBV5-1, the J call TRBJ1-1; D is perhaps TRBD1 (5 bases). The germline V and J ends were trimmed by 1 base and 11 bases, with 21 bases remaining between them. Germline assignment: CDR1 SGHRS and CDR2 YFSETQ. The CDR3 sequence is 15 residues long. CDR3 coding DNA: TGCGCCAGCAGCTTGTCGGGAACTCTCGCAAGGGGTGCTTTCTTT. Translating it yields CASSLSGTLARGAFF.